This is a list of T cell receptor beta chains from one sample in a study of cytomegalovirus exposure and HLA in healthy donors. Using immunoSEQ multiplex PCR, the repertoire was profiled, and TCRdb retains in-frame clones only, with some absent. The table has about 130,000 clones, roughly 87% seen once; the top ten hold 1% to 1.5%. Sequences were obtained from PBMCs. Receptors originate from a woman younger than 30 in good health and CMV-seronegative. The CDR3 runs from the conserved cysteine through the conserved F or W. A D gene is named only where the DNA matches it firmly. Some rows mark clone size as missing; the rest say once, few, many or name a class of expanded clone.

TRBJ1-5 NA NA TRBV7-2 CASSLARRGYSNQPQHF TGTGCCAGCAGCTTAGCACGGAGGGGTTATAGCAATCAGCCCCAGCATTTT
TRBJ1-1 NA NA TRBV6-5 CASRYGQNTEAFF TGTGCCAGCAGATACGGGCAGAACACTGAAGCTTTCTTT
TRBJ1-4 NA NA TRBV5-1 CASSLGGGYEKLFF TGCGCCAGCAGCTTGGGAGGGGGATATGAAAAACTGTTTTTT
TRBJ1-1 NA NA TRBV15 CATSREVSTSNTEAFF TGTGCCACCAGCAGAGAAGTTTCAACATCGAACACTGAAGCTTTCTTT
TRBJ2-5 NA TRBD2 TRBV7-7 CASSGLAGGPFGETQYF TGTGCTAGCAGCGGTCTAGCGGGGGGCCCCTTCGGAGAGACCCAGTACTTC
TRBJ2-2 NA TRBD2 TRBV7-3 CASSLRGGTGELFF TGTGCCAGCAGCCTCCGGGGGGGAACCGGGGAGCTGTTTTTT
TRBJ2-7 NA NA TRBV27 CASSLDRELNEQYF TGTGCCAGCAGTTTAGATCGGGAGTTGAACGAGCAGTACTTC
TRBJ1-5 NA NA TRBV4-1 CASSQDSGGLSNQPQHF TGCGCCAGCAGCCAAGATTCGGGGGGGCTTAGCAATCAGCCCCAGCATTTT
TRBJ2-5 NA NA TRBV5-1 CASGQDQETQYF TGCGCCAGCGGGCAAGATCAAGAGACCCAGTACTTC
TRBJ1-1 NA TRBD1 TRBV4-1 CASSPGQGSLNTEAFF TGCGCCAGCAGCCCGGGACAGGGCTCTTTGAACACTGAAGCTTTCTTT
TRBJ2-7 NA NA TRBV10-3 CAISMDSAYEQYF TGTGCCATTAGCATGGACAGTGCCTACGAGCAGTACTTC
TRBJ1-2 NA NA TRBV5-1 CASSRAGSDYGYTF TGCGCCAGCAGCCGGGCTGGGAGTGACTATGGCTACACCTTC
TRBJ2-7 NA NA TRBV6-6 CASSYSGGSNEQYF TGTGCCAGCAGTTACTCTGGGGGGTCGAACGAGCAGTACTTC
TRBJ2-1 NA NA TRBV2 CASSDYAQFF TGTGCCAGCAGTGACTATGCGCAGTTCTTC
TRBJ2-5 NA NA TRBV21-1 CASSAERSGETQYF TGTGCCAGCAGCGCAGAAAGGTCCGGGGAGACCCAGTACTTC
TRBJ2-2 NA TRBD2 TRBV5-4 CASQAGVVTGELFF TGTGCCAGCCAAGCGGGGGTAGTCACCGGGGAGCTGTTTTTT
TRBJ1-1 NA NA TRBV2 CASSTLPGQIEAFF TGTGCCAGCAGTACGCTCCCCGGACAGATCGAAGCTTTCTTT
TRBJ2-5 NA TRBD2 TRBV7-7 CASSPGAGGQETQYF TGTGCTAGCAGCCCTGGGGCGGGGGGTCAAGAGACCCAGTACTTC
TRBJ1-1 NA NA TRBV28 CASATPGGGTEAFF TGTGCCAGCGCCACACCCGGGGGAGGCACTGAAGCTTTCTTT
TRBJ1-2 NA NA TRBV19 CASSMVGAPLGYTF TGTGCCAGTAGTATGGTGGGGGCGCCGCTGGGCTACACCTTC
TRBJ1-2 NA NA TRBV14 CASSYRTDYGYTF TGTGCCAGCAGCTATCGGACAGACTATGGCTACACCTTC
TRBJ1-2 NA NA TRBV4-1 CASSPKDSFNYGYTF TGCGCCAGCAGCCCTAAGGACAGTTTTAACTATGGCTACACCTTC
TRBJ1-2 NA TRBD1 TRBV19 CASSIATGAPNYGYTF TGTGCCAGTAGTATAGCGACAGGGGCTCCTAACTATGGCTACACCTTC
TRBJ1-2 NA NA TRBV4-1 CASSPPSGDNYGYTF TGCGCCAGCAGCCCCCCCAGTGGTGATAACTATGGCTACACCTTC
TRBJ1-2 NA TRBD1 TRBV19 CASTRTGSLMRGYTF TGTGCCAGTACCAGGACAGGGAGCTTGATGAGGGGCTACACCTTC
TRBJ1-6 NA TRBD1 TRBV10-3 CAISVTGGMSPLHF TGTGCCATCAGTGTTACAGGGGGCATGTCACCCCTCCACTTT
TRBJ2-1 NA NA TRBV6-5 CASSAGDSYNEQFF TGTGCCAGCAGTGCAGGGGACTCCTACAATGAGCAGTTCTTC
TRBJ1-6 NA NA TRBV5-1 CASSLDSQSSYNSPLHF TGCGCCAGCAGCTTGGACAGCCAGAGCTCCTATAATTCACCCCTCCACTTT
TRBJ1-2 NA NA TRBV14 CASSQDRVLRGYTF TGTGCCAGCAGCCAAGACAGGGTACTACGCGGCTACACCTTC
TRBJ1-5 NA TRBD1 TRBV7-8 CASSSGTGNQPQHF TGTGCCAGCAGCTCCGGGACAGGTAATCAGCCCCAGCATTTT
TRBJ2-3 once TRBD1 TRBV13 CASSPRTGWGTDTQYF TGTGCCAGCAGCCCCCGGACAGGGTGGGGCACAGATACGCAGTATTTT
TRBJ2-1 once TRBD2 TRBV2 CASSPTSGGAGEQFF TGTGCCAGCAGCCCAACTAGCGGGGGGGCTGGTGAGCAGTTCTTC
TRBJ2-1 NA NA TRBV5-1 CASSLTGIGGEQFF TGCGCCAGCAGCTTGACAGGGATCGGTGGTGAGCAGTTCTTC
TRBJ2-2 NA NA TRBV11-2 CASSLGLINTGELFF TGTGCCAGCAGCTTAGGACTAATCAACACCGGGGAGCTGTTTTTT
TRBJ1-5 NA TRBD1 TRBV9 CASSTGQGANSNQPQHF TGTGCCAGCAGCACAGGACAGGGAGCTAATAGCAATCAGCCCCAGCATTTT
TRBJ2-4 once TRBD1 TRBV18 CASSPGQGVGIQYF TGTGCCAGCTCACCAGGACAGGGCGTTGGCATTCAGTACTTC
TRBJ1-1 NA NA TRBV6-6 CASSYSSNGGNAFF TGTGCCAGCAGTTACTCGAGTAATGGGGGCAACGCTTTCTTT
TRBJ1-3 NA TRBD1 TRBV5-6 CASSQTGNTYPTIYF TGTGCCAGCAGCCAGACAGGGAACACCTATCCCACCATATATTTT
TRBJ1-5 NA TRBD1 TRBV19 CASTPTGGAGQPQHF TGTGCCAGTACCCCGACAGGGGGCGCGGGTCAGCCCCAGCATTTT
TRBJ1-5 NA NA TRBV27 CASSLSILTGNQPQHF TGTGCCAGCAGTTTATCGATTCTGACAGGTAATCAGCCCCAGCATTTT
TRBJ2-1 NA TRBD2 TRBV7-3 CASSLSLGTSGGKNNEQFF TGTGCCAGCAGCTTAAGTCTGGGGACTAGCGGGGGGAAGAACAATGAGCAGTTCTTC
TRBJ2-1 NA TRBD2 TRBV13 CASSLYGLAGENYNEQFF TGTGCCAGCAGCTTATACGGTCTAGCGGGGGAGAACTACAATGAGCAGTTCTTC
TRBJ2-7 few NA TRBV19 CASSIGLPLEQYF TGTGCCAGTAGTATCGGTCTGCCCCTCGAGCAGTACTTC
TRBJ2-7 NA NA TRBV19 CASSPDPGGNPFITPTGQYF TGTGCCAGTAGTCCAGACCCAGGGGGGAACCCTTTTATAACTCCTACGGGGCAGTACTTC
TRBJ1-2 NA TRBD1 TRBV4-1 CASSQDATGNYGYTF TGCGCCAGCAGCCAAGATGCGACAGGGAACTATGGCTACACCTTC
TRBJ2-7 NA NA TRBV2 CASPPGQRSSYEQYF TGTGCCAGCCCCCCCGGACAGAGATCATCCTACGAGCAGTACTTC
TRBJ1-6 NA NA TRBV6-6 CASSFSRSPLHF TGTGCCAGCAGTTTTTCCCGTTCACCCCTCCACTTT
TRBJ2-7 few TRBD1 TRBV5-3 CARSLRQGTYEQYF TGTGCCAGAAGCCTGCGACAGGGAACGTACGAGCAGTACTTC
TRBJ1-2 NA NA TRBV5-1 CASRGTGTRLYGYTF TGCGCCAGCAGGGGTACCGGGACAAGACTGTATGGCTACACCTTC
TRBJ2-6 once NA TRBV4-2 CASSQDILSGANVLTF TGTGCCAGCAGCCAGGACATCCTCTCTGGGGCCAACGTCCTGACTTTC
TRBJ1-6 few TRBD1 TRBV14 CASHGTANSPLHF TGTGCCAGCCACGGGACAGCTAATTCACCCCTCCACTTT
TRBJ2-5 NA NA TRBV7-2 CASTRRAGQETQYF TGTGCCAGCACCCGTAGGGCGGGGCAAGAGACCCAGTACTTC
TRBJ2-7 NA NA TRBV20-1 CSAKFGNEQYF TGCAGTGCTAAATTCGGGAACGAGCAGTACTTC
TRBJ1-1 NA TRBD1 TRBV7-9 CASSPQDRGRAFF TGTGCCAGCAGCCCCCAGGACAGGGGACGAGCTTTCTTT
TRBJ2-7 NA NA TRBV7-2 CASSPDSHPYEQYF TGTGCCAGCAGCCCCGACAGCCACCCGTACGAGCAGTACTTC
TRBJ1-2 once NA TRBV2 CASSEFPRDGYTF TGTGCCAGCAGTGAATTCCCCAGGGATGGCTACACCTTC
TRBJ2-3 NA TRBD2 TRBV2 CASRETSGSTDTQYF TGTGCCAGCAGAGAGACTAGCGGGAGCACAGATACGCAGTATTTT
TRBJ2-4 NA NA TRBV2 CASSGPYSLAKNIQYF TGTGCCAGCAGTGGCCCCTATTCCCTAGCCAAAAACATTCAGTACTTC